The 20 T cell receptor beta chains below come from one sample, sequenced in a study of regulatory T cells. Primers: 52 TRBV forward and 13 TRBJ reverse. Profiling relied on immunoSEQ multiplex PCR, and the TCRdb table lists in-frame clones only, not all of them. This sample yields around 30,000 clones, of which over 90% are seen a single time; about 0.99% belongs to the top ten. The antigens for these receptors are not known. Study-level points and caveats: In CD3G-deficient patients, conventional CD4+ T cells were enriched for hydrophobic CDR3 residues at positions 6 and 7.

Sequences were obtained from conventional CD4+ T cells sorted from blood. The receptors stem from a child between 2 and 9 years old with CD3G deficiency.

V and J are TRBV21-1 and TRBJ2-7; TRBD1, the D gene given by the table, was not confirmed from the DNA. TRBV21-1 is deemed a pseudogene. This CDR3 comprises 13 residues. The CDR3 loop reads CARQGTSQGEQYF. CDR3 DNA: TGTGCCAGACAGGGAACATCACAGGGCGAGCAGTACTTC.

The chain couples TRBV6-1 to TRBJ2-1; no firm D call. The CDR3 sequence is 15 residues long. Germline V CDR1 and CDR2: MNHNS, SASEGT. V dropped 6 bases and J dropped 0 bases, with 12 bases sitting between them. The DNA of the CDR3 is TGTGCCAGCAGAATGGGTGATTCCTCCTACAATGAGCAGTTCTTC. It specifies CASRMGDSSYNEQFF.

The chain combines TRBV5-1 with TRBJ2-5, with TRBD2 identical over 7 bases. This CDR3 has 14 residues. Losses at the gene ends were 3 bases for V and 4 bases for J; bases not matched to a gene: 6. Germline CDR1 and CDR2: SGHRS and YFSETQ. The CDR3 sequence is CASSWTWGGETQYF. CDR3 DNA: TGCGCCAGCAGCTGGACTTGGGGGGGAGAGACCCAGTACTTC.

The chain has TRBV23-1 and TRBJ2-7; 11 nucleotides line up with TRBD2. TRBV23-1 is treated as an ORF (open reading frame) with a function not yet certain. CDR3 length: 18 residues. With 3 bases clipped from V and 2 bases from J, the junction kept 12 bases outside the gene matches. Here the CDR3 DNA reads TGCGCCAGCAGTCATACTGGGGCTAGCGGGAGGTTACCCTACGAGCAGTACTTC. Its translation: CASSHTGASGRLPYEQYF.

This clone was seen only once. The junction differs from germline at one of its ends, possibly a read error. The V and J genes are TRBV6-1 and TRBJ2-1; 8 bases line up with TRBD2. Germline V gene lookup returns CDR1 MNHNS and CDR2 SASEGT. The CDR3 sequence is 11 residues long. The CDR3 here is CASSQAGAQFF. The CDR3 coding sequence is TGTGCCAGCAGTCAAGCGGGAGCGCAGTTCTTC.

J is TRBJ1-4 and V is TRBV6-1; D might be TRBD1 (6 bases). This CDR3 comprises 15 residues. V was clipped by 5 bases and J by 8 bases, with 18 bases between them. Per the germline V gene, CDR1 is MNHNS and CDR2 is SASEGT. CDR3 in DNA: TGTGCCAGCAGTTCTTTCCAGGGGCCGTGGGAAAAACTGTTTTTT. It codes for CASSSFQGPWEKLFF.

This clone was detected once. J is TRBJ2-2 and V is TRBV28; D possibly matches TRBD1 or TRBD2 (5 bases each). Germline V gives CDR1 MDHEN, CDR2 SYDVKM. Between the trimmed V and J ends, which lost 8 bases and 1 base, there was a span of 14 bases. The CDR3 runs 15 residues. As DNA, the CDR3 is TGTGCCAGCCGCAGGGCCGGGGTGAACACCGGGGAGCTGTTTTTT. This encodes CASRRAGVNTGELFF.

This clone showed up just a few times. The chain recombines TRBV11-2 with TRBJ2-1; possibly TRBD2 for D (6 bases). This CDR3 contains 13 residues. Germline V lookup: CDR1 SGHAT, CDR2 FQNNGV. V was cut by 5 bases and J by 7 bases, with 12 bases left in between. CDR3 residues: CASSIGTWNEQFF. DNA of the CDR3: TGTGCCAGCAGCATTGGGACTTGGAATGAGCAGTTCTTC.

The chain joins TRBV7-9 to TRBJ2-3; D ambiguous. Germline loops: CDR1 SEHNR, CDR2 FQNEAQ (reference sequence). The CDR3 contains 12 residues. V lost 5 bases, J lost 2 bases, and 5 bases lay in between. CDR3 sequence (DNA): TGTGCCAGCAGCCCCGACACAGATACGCAGTATTTT. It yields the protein CASSPDTDTQYF.

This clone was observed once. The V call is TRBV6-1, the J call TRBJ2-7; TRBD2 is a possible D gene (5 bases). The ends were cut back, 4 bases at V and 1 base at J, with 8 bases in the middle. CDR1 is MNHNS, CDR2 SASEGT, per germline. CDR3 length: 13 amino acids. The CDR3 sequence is CASSGERSYEQYF. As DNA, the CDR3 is TGTGCCAGCAGTGGTGAGCGGTCCTACGAGCAGTACTTC.

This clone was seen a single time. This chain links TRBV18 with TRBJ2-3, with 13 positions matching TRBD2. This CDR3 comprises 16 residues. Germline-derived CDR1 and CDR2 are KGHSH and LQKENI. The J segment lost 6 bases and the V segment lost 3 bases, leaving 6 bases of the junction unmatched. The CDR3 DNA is TGTGCCAGCTCACCGGGACTAGCGGGACCCCACGATACGCAGTATTTT. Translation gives CASSPGLAGPHDTQYF.

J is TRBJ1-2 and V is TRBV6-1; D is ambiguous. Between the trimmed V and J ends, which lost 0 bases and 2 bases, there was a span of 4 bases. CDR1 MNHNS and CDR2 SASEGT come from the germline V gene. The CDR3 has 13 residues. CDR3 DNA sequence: TGTGCCAGCAGTGAAGCAAACAACTATGGCTACACCTTC. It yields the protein CASSEANNYGYTF.

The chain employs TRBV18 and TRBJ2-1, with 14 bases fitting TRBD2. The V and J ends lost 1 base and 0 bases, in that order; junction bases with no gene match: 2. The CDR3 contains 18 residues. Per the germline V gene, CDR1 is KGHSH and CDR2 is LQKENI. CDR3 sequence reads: CASSPRGLAGGSYNEQFF. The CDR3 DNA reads TGTGCCAGCTCACCACGAGGACTAGCGGGAGGCTCCTACAATGAGCAGTTCTTC.

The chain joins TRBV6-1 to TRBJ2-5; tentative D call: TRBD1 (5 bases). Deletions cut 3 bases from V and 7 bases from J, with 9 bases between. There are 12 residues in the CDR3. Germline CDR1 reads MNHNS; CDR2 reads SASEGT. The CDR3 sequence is CASSDRVATQYF. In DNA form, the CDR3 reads TGTGCCAGCAGTGACAGGGTGGCGACCCAGTACTTC.

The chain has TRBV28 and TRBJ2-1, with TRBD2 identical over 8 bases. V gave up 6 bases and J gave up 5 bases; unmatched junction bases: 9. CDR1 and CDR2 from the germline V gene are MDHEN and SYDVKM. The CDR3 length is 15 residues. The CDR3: CASSTSGRSNNEQFF. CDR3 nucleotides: TGTGCCAGCAGCACCAGCGGGAGATCTAACAATGAGCAGTTCTTC.

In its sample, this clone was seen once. The CDR3 sequence: CSLGKTQYF. The CDR3 region has the DNA TGCAGTCTCGGGAAGACCCAGTACTTC. V gene TRBV20-1 combines with J gene TRBJ2-5; a weak D match, TRBD2 (5 bases). The germline gives CDR1 DFQATT, CDR2 SNEGSKA (reference sequence). The CDR3 length is 9 residues. The germline V and J ends were trimmed by 8 bases and 6 bases, with 7 bases remaining between them.

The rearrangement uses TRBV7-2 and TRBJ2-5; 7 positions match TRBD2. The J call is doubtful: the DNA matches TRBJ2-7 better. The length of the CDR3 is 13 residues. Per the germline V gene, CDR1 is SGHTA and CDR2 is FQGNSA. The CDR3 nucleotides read TGTGCCAGCAGCTTCCGTTCGGGGGGCGAGCAGTACTTC. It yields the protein CASSFRSGGEQYF.

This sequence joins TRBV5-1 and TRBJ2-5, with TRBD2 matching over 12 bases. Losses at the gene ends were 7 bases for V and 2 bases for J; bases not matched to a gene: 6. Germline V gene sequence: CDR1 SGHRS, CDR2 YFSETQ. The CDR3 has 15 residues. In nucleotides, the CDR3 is TGCGCCAGCGGGACCGGACTAGCGGGACAAGAGACCCAGTACTTC. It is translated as CASGTGLAGQETQYF.

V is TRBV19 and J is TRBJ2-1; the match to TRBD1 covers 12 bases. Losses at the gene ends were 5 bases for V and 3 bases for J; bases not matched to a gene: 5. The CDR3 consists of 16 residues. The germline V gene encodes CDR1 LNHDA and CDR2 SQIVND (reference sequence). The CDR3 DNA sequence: TGTGCCAGTAGTTCCGGGACAGGGGGCTTCTACAATGAGCAGTTCTTC. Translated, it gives CASSSGTGGFYNEQFF. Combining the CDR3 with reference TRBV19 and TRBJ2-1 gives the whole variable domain DGGITQSPKYLFRKEGQNVTLSCEQNLNHDAMYWYRQDPGQGLRLIYYSQIVNDFQKGDIAEGYSVSREKKESFPLTVTSAQKNPTAFYLCASSSGTGGFYNEQFFGPGTRLTVL.

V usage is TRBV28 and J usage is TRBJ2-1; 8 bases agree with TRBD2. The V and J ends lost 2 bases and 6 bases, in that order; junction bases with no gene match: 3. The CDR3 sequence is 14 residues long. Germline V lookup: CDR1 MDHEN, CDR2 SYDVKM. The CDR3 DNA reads TGTGCCAGCAGTTTAACTAGCGGCACCAATGAGCAGTTCTTC. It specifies CASSLTSGTNEQFF. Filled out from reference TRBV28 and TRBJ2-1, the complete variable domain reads DVKVTQSSRYLVKRTGEKVFLECVQDMDHENMFWYRQDPGLGLRLIYFSYDVKMKEKGDIPEGYSVSREKKERFSLILESASTNQTSMYLCASSLTSGTNEQFFGPGTRLTVL.